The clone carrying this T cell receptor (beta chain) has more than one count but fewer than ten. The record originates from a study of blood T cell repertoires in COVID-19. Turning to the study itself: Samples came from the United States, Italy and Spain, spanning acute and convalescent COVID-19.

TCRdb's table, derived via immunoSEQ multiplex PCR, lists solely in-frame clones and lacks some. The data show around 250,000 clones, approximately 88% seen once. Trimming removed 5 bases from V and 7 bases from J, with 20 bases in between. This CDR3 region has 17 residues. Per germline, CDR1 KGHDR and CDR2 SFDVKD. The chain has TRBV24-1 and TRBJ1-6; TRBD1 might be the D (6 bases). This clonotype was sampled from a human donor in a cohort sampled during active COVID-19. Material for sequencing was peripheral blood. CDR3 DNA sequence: TGTGCCACCAGTGGGCCCGACTTAGGGGGAGGGAATTCACCCCTCCACTTT. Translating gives CATSGPDLGGGNSPLHF.